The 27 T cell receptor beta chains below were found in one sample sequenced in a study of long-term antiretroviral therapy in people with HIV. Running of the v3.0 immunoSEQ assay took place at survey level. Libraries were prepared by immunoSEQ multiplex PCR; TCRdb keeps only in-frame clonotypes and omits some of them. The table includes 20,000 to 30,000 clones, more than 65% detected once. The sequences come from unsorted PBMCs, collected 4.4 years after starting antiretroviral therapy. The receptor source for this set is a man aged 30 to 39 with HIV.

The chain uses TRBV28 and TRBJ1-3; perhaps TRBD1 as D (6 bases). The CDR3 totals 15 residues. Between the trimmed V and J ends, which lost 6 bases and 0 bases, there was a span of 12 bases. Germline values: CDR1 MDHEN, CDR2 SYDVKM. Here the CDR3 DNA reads TGTGCCAGCAGCGCGACAGGTATCTCTGGAAACACCATATATTTT. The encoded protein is CASSATGISGNTIYF.

The CDR3 reads CASSRRIRQRNSPLHF. CDR3 in DNA: TGTGCCAGCAGCCGCCGGATTAGGCAGCGGAATTCACCCCTCCACTTT. This chain joins TRBV11-2 and TRBJ1-6; no reliable D call. The CDR3 extends over 16 amino acids. Germline CDR1 SGHAT, CDR2 FQNNGV. V lost 5 bases and J lost 7, with 18 bases in between.

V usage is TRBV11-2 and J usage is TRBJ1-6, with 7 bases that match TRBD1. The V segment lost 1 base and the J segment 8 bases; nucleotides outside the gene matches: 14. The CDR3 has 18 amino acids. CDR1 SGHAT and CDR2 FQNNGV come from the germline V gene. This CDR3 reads CASSLAHRGSSGHSPLHF. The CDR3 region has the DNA TGTGCCAGCAGCTTAGCACACAGGGGAAGCTCTGGCCATTCACCCCTCCACTTT. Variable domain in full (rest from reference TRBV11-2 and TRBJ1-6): EAGVAQSPRYKIIEKRQSVAFWCNPISGHATLYWYQQILGQGPKLLIQFQNNGVVDDSQLPKDRFSAERLKGVDSTLKIQPAKLEDSAVYLCASSLAHRGSSGHSPLHFGNGTRLTVT.

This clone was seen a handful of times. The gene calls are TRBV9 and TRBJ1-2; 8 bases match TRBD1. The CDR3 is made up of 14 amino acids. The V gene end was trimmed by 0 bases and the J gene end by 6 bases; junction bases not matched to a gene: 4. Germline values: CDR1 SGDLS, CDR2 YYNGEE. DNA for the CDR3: TGTGCCAGCAGCGTAGGGACAGGGCGAGATGGCTACACCTTC. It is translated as CASSVGTGRDGYTF.

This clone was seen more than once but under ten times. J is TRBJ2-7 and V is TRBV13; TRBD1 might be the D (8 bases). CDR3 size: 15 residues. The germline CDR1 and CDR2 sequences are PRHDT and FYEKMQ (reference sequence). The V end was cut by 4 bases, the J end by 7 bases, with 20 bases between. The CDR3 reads CASSSPGGRGREQYF. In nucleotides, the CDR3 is TGTGCCAGCAGCTCACCGGGGGGCAGGGGGCGAGAGCAGTACTTC.

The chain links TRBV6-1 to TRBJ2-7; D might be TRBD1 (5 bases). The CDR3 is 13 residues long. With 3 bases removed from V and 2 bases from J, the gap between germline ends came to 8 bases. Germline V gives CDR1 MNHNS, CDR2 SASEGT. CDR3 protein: CASSDSRAYEQYF. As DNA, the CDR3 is TGTGCCAGCAGTGATAGCAGGGCCTACGAGCAGTACTTC.

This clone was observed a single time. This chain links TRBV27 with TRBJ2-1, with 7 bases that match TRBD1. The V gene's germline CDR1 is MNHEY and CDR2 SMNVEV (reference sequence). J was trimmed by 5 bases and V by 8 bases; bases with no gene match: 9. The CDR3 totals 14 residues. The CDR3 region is CASGWYRGDNEQFF. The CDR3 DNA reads TGTGCCAGCGGATGGTACAGGGGAGACAATGAGCAGTTCTTC.

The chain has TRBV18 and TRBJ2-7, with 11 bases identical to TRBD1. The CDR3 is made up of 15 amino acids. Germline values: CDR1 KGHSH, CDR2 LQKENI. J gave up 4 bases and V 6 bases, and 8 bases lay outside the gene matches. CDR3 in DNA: TGTGCCAGCTCTGAACCGGGACAGGGGGTGTACGAGCAGTACTTC. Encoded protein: CASSEPGQGVYEQYF.

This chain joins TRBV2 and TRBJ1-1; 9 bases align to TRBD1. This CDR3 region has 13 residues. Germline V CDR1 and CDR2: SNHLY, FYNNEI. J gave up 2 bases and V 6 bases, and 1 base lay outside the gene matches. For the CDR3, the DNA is TGTGCCAGCAGGACAGGGGGAAACACTGAAGCTTTCTTT. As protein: CASRTGGNTEAFF.

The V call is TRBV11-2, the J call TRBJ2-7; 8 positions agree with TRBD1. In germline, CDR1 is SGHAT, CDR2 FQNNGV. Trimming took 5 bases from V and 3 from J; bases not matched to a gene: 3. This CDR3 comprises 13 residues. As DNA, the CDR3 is TGTGCCAGCAGCCCCACAGGGGGCTACGAGCAGTACTTC. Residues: CASSPTGGYEQYF.

CDR3 bases: TGTGCCAGCAGTTTATCGACGGGTCGCCAAAGACTATACACTGAAGCTTTCTTT. This sequence encodes CASSLSTGRQRLYTEAFF. The rearrangement joins TRBV27 to TRBJ1-1; no clear D gene. The CDR3 is made up of 18 amino acids. Trimming took 0 bases from V and 3 from J, leaving 20 bases between them. CDR1 is MNHEY and CDR2 is SMNVEV in the germline V gene (reference sequence).

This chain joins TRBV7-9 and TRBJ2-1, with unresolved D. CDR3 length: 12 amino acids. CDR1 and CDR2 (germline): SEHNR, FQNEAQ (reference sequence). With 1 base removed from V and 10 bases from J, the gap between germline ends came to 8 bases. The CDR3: CASSLGGGEQFF. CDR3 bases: TGTGCCAGCAGCTTAGGGGGTGGGGAGCAGTTCTTC.

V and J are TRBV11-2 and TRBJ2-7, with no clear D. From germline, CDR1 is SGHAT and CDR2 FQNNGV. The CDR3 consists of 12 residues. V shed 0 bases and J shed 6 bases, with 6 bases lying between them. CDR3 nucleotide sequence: TGTGCCAGCAGCTTAGACAGGTCCGAGCAGTACTTC. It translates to CASSLDRSEQYF.

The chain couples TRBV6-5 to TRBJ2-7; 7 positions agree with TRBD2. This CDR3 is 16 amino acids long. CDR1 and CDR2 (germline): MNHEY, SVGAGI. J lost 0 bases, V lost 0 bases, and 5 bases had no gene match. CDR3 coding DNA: TGTGCCAGCAGTTACTCGGCTAGCGGAAGCTCCTACGAGCAGTACTTC. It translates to CASSYSASGSSYEQYF.

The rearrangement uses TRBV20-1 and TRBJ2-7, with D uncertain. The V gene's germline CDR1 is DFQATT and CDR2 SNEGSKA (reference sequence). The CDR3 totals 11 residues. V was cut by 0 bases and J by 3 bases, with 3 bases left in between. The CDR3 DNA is TGCAGTGCTAGAGACAGCTACGAGCAGTACTTC. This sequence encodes CSARDSYEQYF.

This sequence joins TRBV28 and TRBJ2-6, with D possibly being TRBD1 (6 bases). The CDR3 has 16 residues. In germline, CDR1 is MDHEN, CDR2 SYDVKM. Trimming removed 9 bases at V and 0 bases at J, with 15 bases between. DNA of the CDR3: TGTGCCAGTTCTTCAGGGGAGAGCTCTGGGGCCAACGTCCTGACTTTC. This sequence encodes CASSSGESSGANVLTF.

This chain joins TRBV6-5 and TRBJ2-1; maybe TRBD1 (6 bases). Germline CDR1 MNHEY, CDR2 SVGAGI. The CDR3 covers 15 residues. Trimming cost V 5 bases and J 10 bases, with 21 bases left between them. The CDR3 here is CASSTARGFSREQFF. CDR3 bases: TGTGCCAGCAGTACGGCCAGGGGCTTTTCCAGGGAGCAGTTCTTC.

The CDR3 DNA sequence: TGTGCCAGCAGTTTTGCGGTTTGGTCGGGCACAGATACGCAGTATTTT. It is translated as CASSFAVWSGTDTQYF. V is TRBV27 and J is TRBJ2-3, with unresolved D. The CDR3 totals 16 residues. CDR1 and CDR2 from the germline V gene are MNHEY and SMNVEV (reference sequence). The V gene lost 3 bases and the J gene lost 1 base, with 14 bases spanning the gap.

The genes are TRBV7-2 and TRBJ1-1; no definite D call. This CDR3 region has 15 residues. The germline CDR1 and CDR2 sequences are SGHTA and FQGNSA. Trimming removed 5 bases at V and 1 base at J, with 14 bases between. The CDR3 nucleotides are TGTGCCAGCAGCCAACACGACGGGAAGAACACTGAAGCTTTCTTT. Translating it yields CASSQHDGKNTEAFF.

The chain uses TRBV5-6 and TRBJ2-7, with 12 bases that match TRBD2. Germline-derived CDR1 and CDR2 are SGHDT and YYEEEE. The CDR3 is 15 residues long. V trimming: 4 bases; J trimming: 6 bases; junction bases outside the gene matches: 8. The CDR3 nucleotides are TGTGCCAGCAGCCCAGGACTAGCGGGAACAGGCGAGCAGTACTTC. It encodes CASSPGLAGTGEQYF.

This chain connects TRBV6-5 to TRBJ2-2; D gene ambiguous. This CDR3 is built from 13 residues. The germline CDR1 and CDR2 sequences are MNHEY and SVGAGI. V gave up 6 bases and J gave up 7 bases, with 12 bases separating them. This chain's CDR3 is CASSRPANGELFF. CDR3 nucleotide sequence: TGTGCCAGCAGCCGGCCCGCCAACGGGGAGCTGTTTTTT.

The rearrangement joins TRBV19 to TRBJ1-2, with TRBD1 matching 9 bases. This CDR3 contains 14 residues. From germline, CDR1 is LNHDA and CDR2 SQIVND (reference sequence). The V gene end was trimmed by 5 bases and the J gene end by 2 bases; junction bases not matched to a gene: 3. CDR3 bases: TGTGCCAGTAGTCCGGGGACAGGGAACTATGGCTACACCTTC. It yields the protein CASSPGTGNYGYTF.

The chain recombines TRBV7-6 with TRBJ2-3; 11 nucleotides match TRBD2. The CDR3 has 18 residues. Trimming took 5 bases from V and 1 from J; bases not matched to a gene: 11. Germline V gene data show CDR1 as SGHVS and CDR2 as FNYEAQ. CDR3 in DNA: TGTGCCAGCAGCGCCCCCCTAACTAGCGGGAGACGCACAGATACGCAGTATTTT. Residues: CASSAPLTSGRRTDTQYF. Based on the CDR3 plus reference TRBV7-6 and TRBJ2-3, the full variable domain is GAGVSQSPRYKVTKRGQDVALRCDPISGHVSLYWYRQALGQGPEFLTYFNYEAQQDKSGLPNDRFSAERPEGSISTLTIQRTEQRDSAMYRCASSAPLTSGRRTDTQYFGPGTRLTVL.

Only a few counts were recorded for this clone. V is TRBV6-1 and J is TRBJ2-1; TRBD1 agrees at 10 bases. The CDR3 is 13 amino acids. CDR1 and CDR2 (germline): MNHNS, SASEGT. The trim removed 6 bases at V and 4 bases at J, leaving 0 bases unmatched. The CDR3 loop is CASRGQGYNEQFF. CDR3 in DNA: TGTGCCAGCAGGGGACAGGGGTACAATGAGCAGTTCTTC.

CDR3 loop: CASSKLWDNPRSSGANVLTF. CDR3 DNA sequence: TGTGCCAGCAGCAAATTATGGGACAACCCTCGCAGCTCTGGGGCCAACGTCCTGACTTTC. This chain links TRBV21-1 with TRBJ2-6; the listed D gene, TRBD1, was not tested against the DNA. TRBV21-1 is a listed pseudogene. This CDR3 has 20 residues.

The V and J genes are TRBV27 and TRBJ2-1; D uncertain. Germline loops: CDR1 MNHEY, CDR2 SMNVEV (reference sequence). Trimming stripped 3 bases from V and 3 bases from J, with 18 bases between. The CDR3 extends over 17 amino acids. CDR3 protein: CASSFPSDARNYNEQFF. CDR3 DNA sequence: TGTGCCAGCAGTTTCCCCAGCGATGCACGAAACTACAATGAGCAGTTCTTC.

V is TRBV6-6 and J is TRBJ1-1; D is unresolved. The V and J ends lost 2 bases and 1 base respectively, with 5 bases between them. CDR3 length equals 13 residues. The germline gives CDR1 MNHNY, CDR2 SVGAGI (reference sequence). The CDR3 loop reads CASSYRANTEAFF. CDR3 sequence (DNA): TGTGCCAGCAGTTACAGGGCGAACACTGAAGCTTTCTTT.